The next 27 T cell receptor beta chains were all read from a single sample in a study of identical twins. TCRdb re-called the 5' RACE reads with MiXCR, one entry per CDR3 protein. The profile covers a few hundred thousand distinct CDR3 sequences, with about 12% appearing a single time and roughly 4% taken by the ten largest. The data also belong to a second study, concerning yellow fever vaccine responses in identical twins.

The sequencing sample was made of memory (CD45RO+) T cells sorted from blood. These receptors were obtained from a woman aged 18-29 years in good health.

This clonotype was counted a few times. The chain is built from TRBV10-2 and TRBJ2-5, with D uncertain. Per germline, CDR1 WSHSY and CDR2 SAAADI. The CDR3 spans 11 residues. V lost 7 bases, J lost 2 bases, and 5 bases lay in between. The CDR3 DNA follows: TGCGCCAGCACCAATCAAGAGACCCAGTACTTC. Its translation: CASTNQETQYF.

J is TRBJ2-7 and V is TRBV7-8; 9 nucleotides line up with TRBD1. After removal of 1 base from V and 5 bases from J, the junction contained 6 bases not matched to a gene. The germline CDR1 and CDR2 sequences are SGHVS and FQNEAQ. The CDR3 totals 15 residues. The CDR3: CASSLEGTGYDEQYF. DNA for the CDR3: TGTGCCAGCAGCTTAGAGGGGACAGGGTATGACGAGCAGTACTTC.

The rearrangement joins TRBV20-1 to TRBJ1-1; D not resolved. Trimming took 5 bases from V and 1 from J, leaving 11 bases between them. Germline-derived CDR1 and CDR2 are DFQATT and SNEGSKA (reference sequence). The CDR3 is made up of 13 amino acids. Here the CDR3 DNA reads TGCAGTGCTGAGAGAGCTAAGAACACTGAAGCTTTCTTT. Translating gives CSAERAKNTEAFF.

The sample holds a few counts of this clonotype. V usage is TRBV6-2 or TRBV6-3 and J usage is TRBJ2-4; a possible D gene is TRBD1 (5 bases). The germline CDR1 and CDR2 sequences are MNHEY and SVGEGT. This CDR3 has 16 amino acids. Trimming took 6 bases from V and 1 from J, leaving 16 bases between them. CDR3: CASSHWTPGAKNIQYF. The DNA of the CDR3 is TGTGCCAGCAGCCACTGGACCCCAGGGGCCAAAAACATTCAGTACTTC.

The V gene is TRBV5-4, the J gene TRBJ1-4; D not certain. This CDR3 comprises 15 residues. From germline, CDR1 is SGHNT and CDR2 YYREEE (reference sequence). Trimming shortened V by 2 bases and J by 0 bases, and 8 bases separated the two germline ends. CDR3 coding DNA: TGTGCCAGCAGCTTCCGGACTGCAACTAATGAAAAACTGTTTTTT. Protein product: CASSFRTATNEKLFF.

Comments on this clonotype: The junction and the germline gene differ at one end; a read error may be behind it. This chain joins TRBV4-1 and TRBJ2-2; 9 bases map to TRBD1. Germline CDR1 reads MGHRA; CDR2 reads YSYEKL. This CDR3 contains 14 residues. CDR3 nucleotides: TGCGCCAGCAGCCGGGACAGGGTATCCGGGGAGCCGTTTTTT. Amino acid sequence: CASSRDRVSGEPFF.

Ten or more counts support this clonotype. The chain uses TRBV4-1 and TRBJ1-4, with D perhaps TRBD1 (5 bases). In germline, CDR1 is MGHRA, CDR2 YSYEKL. Trimming left V 5 bases short and J 0 bases short, with 7 bases between. The CDR3 sequence is 14 residues long. CDR3 protein: CASSYRSTNEKLFF. The CDR3 region has the DNA TGCGCCAGCAGCTACAGGTCAACTAATGAAAAACTGTTTTTT.

This clonotype was picked up a small number of times. The chain combines TRBV7-8 with TRBJ2-1; 9 positions agree with TRBD1. The CDR3 extends over 16 amino acids. Germline CDR1 SGHVS, CDR2 FQNEAQ. Trimming at V came to 7 bases and at J to 8 bases, leaving 15 bases not matched to a gene. The CDR3 loop reads CASTPTGTGSSHEQFF. The CDR3 DNA follows: TGTGCCAGCACCCCAACCGGGACAGGGTCTTCCCATGAGCAGTTCTTC.

This clonotype was seen ten or more times. A read error may account for a junction end that differs from germline. The rearrangement joins TRBV5-5 to TRBJ2-1; 12 bases match TRBD2. This CDR3 has 15 amino acids. Looked up from germline, CDR1 is SGHKS and CDR2 is YYEKEE (reference sequence). CDR3 sequence (DNA): TGTGCCAGCAACTTGCTAGCGGGAGGGTACAATGAGCAGTTCTTC. This gives the protein CASNLLAGGYNEQFF.

The sample holds a few counts of this clonotype. The chain is built from TRBV5-1 and TRBJ2-1; 9 bases align to TRBD1. The CDR3 has 15 residues. The germline CDR1 and CDR2 sequences are SGHRS and YFSETQ. J lost 9 bases, V lost 3 bases, and 10 bases had no gene match. The CDR3 protein is CASSWGDREDAEQFF. CDR3 DNA: TGCGCCAGCAGCTGGGGGGACAGGGAGGATGCTGAGCAGTTCTTC.

This clonotype has only a few counts. This rearrangement joins TRBV4-1 to TRBJ2-5; TRBD1 matches at 10 bases. This CDR3 has 15 amino acids. The V gene's germline CDR1 is MGHRA and CDR2 YSYEKL. V lost 5 bases, J lost 4 bases, and 7 bases stayed unmatched. CDR3 sequence: CASSLGQGRGETQYF. Here the CDR3 DNA reads TGCGCCAGCAGCTTGGGACAGGGGCGCGGAGAGACCCAGTACTTC.

This clonotype was detected a few times. The chain couples TRBV24-1 to TRBJ2-3; the D gene is possibly TRBD2 (5 bases). V was pared by 4 bases and J by 2 bases, with 15 bases between. Looked up from germline, CDR1 is KGHDR and CDR2 is SFDVKD. This CDR3 comprises 16 residues. The CDR3 sequence: CATSDPGGSHTDTQYF. CDR3 DNA sequence: TGTGCCACCAGTGACCCTGGCGGGTCCCACACAGATACGCAGTATTTT.

This clonotype has only a few counts. This chain uses TRBV20-1 with TRBJ2-3; 14 positions match TRBD2. J gave up 0 bases and V 5 bases, and 7 bases lay outside the gene matches. Germline V gene sequence: CDR1 DFQATT, CDR2 SNEGSKA (reference sequence). The CDR3 contains 17 residues. The CDR3 loop is CSAGGLAGGRSTDTQYF. The CDR3 DNA reads as TGCAGTGCTGGAGGACTAGCGGGGGGTCGTAGCACAGATACGCAGTATTTT.

The V call is TRBV2, the J call TRBJ1-5, with TRBD1 matching 8 bases. J gave up 2 bases and V 8 bases, and 2 bases lay outside the gene matches. The CDR3 has 13 amino acids. Germline V lookup: CDR1 SNHLY, CDR2 FYNNEI. The CDR3 DNA follows: TGTGCCAGCGACAGGGGCGGCAATCAGCCCCAGCATTTT. It codes for CASDRGGNQPQHF.

The chain links TRBV6-5 to TRBJ2-5; 8 bases align to TRBD2. Trimming took 1 base from V and 5 from J; bases not matched to a gene: 12. CDR3 size: 17 residues. From germline, CDR1 is MNHEY and CDR2 SVGAGI. The CDR3 is CASSYWPSGPNGETQYF. In DNA form, the CDR3 reads TGTGCCAGCAGTTACTGGCCTAGCGGGCCTAATGGGGAGACCCAGTACTTC.

This clonotype was seen only a few times. The chain is built from TRBV3-1 and TRBJ1-1; 11 bases fit TRBD1. The junction had 8 bases not matched to a gene; V was cut back by 5 bases and J by 3 bases. CDR3 size: 16 residues. Per germline, CDR1 LGHDT and CDR2 YNNKEL (reference sequence). In DNA, the CDR3 is TGTGCCAGCAGCGACCGGGACAGGGGGACTGACACTGAAGCTTTCTTT. It is translated as CASSDRDRGTDTEAFF.

The V and J genes are TRBV7-3 and TRBJ2-1, with TRBD2 as a possible D gene (7 bases). The CDR3 runs 18 residues. The germline gives CDR1 SGHTA, CDR2 FQGTGA. V was clipped by 1 base and J by 2 bases, with 18 bases between them. The CDR3 DNA sequence: TGTGCCAGCAGCTTAAGTGTCGGGGGGCTAGCGGCCTACAATGAGCAGTTCTTC. Translation gives CASSLSVGGLAAYNEQFF.

CDR3 DNA sequence: TGTGCCAGCAGCTACGGGACAGGGAGATTCAATGAGCAGTTCTTC. The encoded protein is CASSYGTGRFNEQFF. The J gene is TRBJ2-1, the V gene TRBV7-9; TRBD1 matches at 9 bases. CDR1 is SEHNR, CDR2 FQNEAQ, per germline (reference sequence). V was clipped by 4 bases and J by 6 bases; unmatched bases: 7. The CDR3 covers 15 residues.

CDR3 bases: TGTGCCAGCACCCCGGACAGGCACAATTACGAGCAGTACTTC. It specifies CASTPDRHNYEQYF. The chain joins TRBV28 to TRBJ2-7, with 7 bases fitting TRBD1. Losses at the gene ends were 7 bases for V and 4 bases for J; bases not matched to a gene: 10. The germline V gene has CDR1 MDHEN and CDR2 SYDVKM. There are 14 residues in the CDR3.

The J gene is TRBJ2-5, the V gene TRBV5-5; possibly TRBD2 for D (5 bases). The CDR3 totals 13 residues. Germline V gene sequence: CDR1 SGHKS, CDR2 YYEKEE (reference sequence). V was trimmed by 2 bases and J by 7 bases, leaving 12 bases between them. Written as DNA, the CDR3 is TGTGCCAGCAGCTTAGAGGGCTGGGGGACCCAGTACTTC. Its protein product is CASSLEGWGTQYF.

At least ten counts were recorded for this clonotype. The chain couples TRBV12-3 or TRBV12-4 to TRBJ1-1, with D maybe TRBD1 (5 bases). Trimming took off 2 bases at V and 5 bases at J, with 9 bases between the two ends. The CDR3 sequence is 13 residues long. The CDR3 loop is CASSLNGGTEAFF. The CDR3 DNA sequence: TGTGCCAGCAGTTTAAACGGGGGTACTGAAGCTTTCTTT.

The table lists this clonotype with a few counts. V usage is TRBV12-3 or TRBV12-4 and J usage is TRBJ2-2, with 8 nucleotides matching TRBD1. The CDR3 sequence is 15 residues long. Trimming cost V 1 base and J 6 bases; bases outside gene matches: 4. In DNA, the CDR3 is TGTGCCAGCAGTTTAGGGACAGGGCCCCCCGGGGAGCTGTTTTTT. Its translation: CASSLGTGPPGELFF.

With regard to this clonotype: No conserved phenylalanine or tryptophan ends this CDR3, so it is likely a read error. The J gene is TRBJ2-2, the V gene TRBV4-2; TRBD2 matches at 11 bases. The CDR3 sequence is 18 residues long. The J segment lost 0 bases and the V segment lost 3 bases, leaving 6 bases of the junction unmatched. CDR1 and CDR2 from the germline V gene are LGHNA and YNFKEQ. CDR3 region: CASSQSGLAAPNTGELFS. In DNA form, the CDR3 reads TGTGCCAGCAGCCAGTCGGGACTAGCGGCCCCGAACACCGGGGAGCTGTTTTCT.

This chain joins TRBV23-1 and TRBJ2-2; D unresolved. TRBV23-1 is recorded as an ORF, its role being uncertain. V was trimmed by 8 bases and J by 4 bases, leaving 8 bases between them. The CDR3 loop spans 12 amino acids. The CDR3 region is CASLILTGELFF. The CDR3, as DNA: TGCGCCAGCCTAATCCTCACCGGGGAGCTGTTTTTT.

This clonotype was observed a handful of times. The genes are TRBV6-2 or TRBV6-3 and TRBJ2-1, with 15 bases fitting TRBD2. This CDR3 has 16 residues. The V gene end was trimmed by 4 bases and the J gene end by 8 bases; junction bases not matched to a gene: 6. Germline-derived CDR1 and CDR2 are MNHEY and SVGEGT. This CDR3 is CASSSPGLAGGYEQFF. In nucleotides, the CDR3 is TGTGCCAGCAGTTCCCCCGGACTAGCGGGGGGGTATGAGCAGTTCTTC.

This clonotype has ten or more counts. CDR3 protein: CASSLRTNQPQHF. CDR3 DNA sequence: TGTGCCAGCAGCTTAAGGACCAATCAGCCCCAGCATTTT. The J gene is TRBJ1-5, the V gene TRBV7-6; D unresolved. V was pared by 2 bases and J by 3 bases, with 5 bases between. The CDR3 loop spans 13 amino acids. CDR1 is SGHVS and CDR2 is FNYEAQ in the germline V gene.

In its sample, this clonotype was seen many times. The rearrangement joins TRBV29-1 to TRBJ2-7, with 7 bases lining up with TRBD1. The CDR3 extends over 11 amino acids. Germline V CDR1 and CDR2: SQVTM, ANQGSEA. Trimming removed 7 bases from V and 7 bases from J; junction bases left unmatched: 7. CDR3 nucleotides: TGCAGCGCCCGGACAGGTCGGGAGCAGTACTTC. Its protein is CSARTGREQYF.